The entry that follows covers one T cell receptor beta chain sequence. What it binds is unknown. The CDR3 contains 16 residues. V lost 5 bases to trimming and J lost 1 base, with 17 bases between them. The V gene's germline CDR1 is MNHEY and CDR2 SMNVEV (reference sequence). Treatment in this sample: approximately nine-day PBMC culture with coronavirus spike peptide pools or control peptides (ViraFEST assay). The study sequenced cultured CD4+ T cell DNA using the Oncomine TCR Beta short-read assay. MiXCR, run by TCRdb on the PCR reads, gives a single entry per CDR3 protein. The table has 15,000 to 17,000 distinct CDR3 sequences, approximately 70% seen once. The data are from a study of vaccination and CD4 T cells after COVID-19. Study at large: Six males and four females constituted the convalescent cohort, two of whom were Hispanic. Each person enrolled got two BNT162b2 or mRNA-1273 vaccine doses.

The sample taken for sequencing was CD4+ T cells from blood, cultured in vitro. This rearrangement joins TRBV27 to TRBJ1-1; no clear D gene. This receptor was obtained from a human donor who had recovered from COVID-19. CDR3 residues: CASSLNPRSTNTEAFF. The CDR3 bases are TGTGCCAGCAGTCTGAACCCGAGGAGTACGAACACTGAAGCTTTCTTT.